This section outlines one TCR beta chain sequence together with its context. These data are taken from a study of blood T cell repertoires in COVID-19. Study information: T cells, B-cell-depleted T cells, or PBMCs supplied cDNA or gDNA.

V was shortened by 3 bases and J by 2 bases, with 11 bases between the two germline ends. Germline CDR1 is KGHSH and CDR2 is LQKENI. The length of the CDR3 is 16 residues. Under the authors' procedure: Reference gene primer amplification yielded estimated nucleated cell counts. Assay: immunoSEQ multiplex PCR; the TCRdb copy retains only in-frame clones and omits some. V and J calls plus clone size are reproduced from that table; the DNA served to infer D and trimming. The data hold about 230,000 clones, with around 78% observed a single time. V is TRBV18 and J is TRBJ2-6, with D maybe TRBD2 (6 bases). The receptor was isolated from a woman aged 70-85 years with active or convalescent COVID-19. Sequenced sample: peripheral blood. This chain's CDR3 is CASSPFGGPGANVLTF. CDR3 in DNA: TGTGCCAGCTCACCTTTCGGGGGACCTGGGGCCAACGTCCTGACTTTC.